These 20 T cell receptor beta chains originate from one sample sequenced in a study of blood T cell repertoires in COVID-19. Generated by immunoSEQ multiplex PCR, the TCRdb table keeps only in-frame clones and is missing some. The repertoire includes 200,000 to 250,000 clones, about 88% of them detected once, and about 1.8% sits in the top ten. Material: peripheral blood. These receptors originate from a man between 65 and 85 years old with acute or convalescent COVID-19.

V usage is TRBV5-1 and J usage is TRBJ2-2; possible D gene TRBD2, 6 bases. The V gene lost 0 bases and the J gene lost 7 bases, with 13 bases spanning the gap. The CDR3 consists of 15 residues. Germline V gene lookup returns CDR1 SGHRS and CDR2 YFSETQ. The CDR3 sequence: CASSLAGDRGGELFF. The CDR3 bases are TGCGCCAGCAGCTTGGCGGGGGATCGAGGCGGGGAGCTGTTTTTT.

V usage is TRBV15 and J usage is TRBJ1-5; TRBD1 agrees at 9 bases. J was trimmed by 0 bases and V by 1 base; bases with no gene match: 10. The CDR3 extends over 19 amino acids. CDR1 is LNHNV, CDR2 YYDKDF, per germline (reference sequence). This CDR3 is CATSRGGTGTLYSNQPQHF. The CDR3 region has the DNA TGTGCCACCAGCAGAGGAGGGACAGGGACCCTTTATAGCAATCAGCCCCAGCATTTT.

The chain is built from TRBV5-1 and TRBJ2-7; possibly TRBD1 for D (5 bases). Trimming shortened V by 4 bases and J by 2 bases, and 10 bases separated the two germline ends. The CDR3 totals 13 residues. Germline CDR1 reads SGHRS; CDR2 reads YFSETQ. The CDR3 region is CASSQDTTYEQYF. Written as DNA, the CDR3 is TGCGCCAGCAGCCAGGACACCACCTACGAGCAGTACTTC.

The sample holds one count of this clone. V usage is TRBV19 and J usage is TRBJ1-1, with D possibly being TRBD1 (5 bases). V was pared by 6 bases and J by 5 bases, with 13 bases between. Germline CDR1 reads LNHDA; CDR2 reads SQIVND (reference sequence). This CDR3 contains 13 residues. The CDR3 region has the DNA TGTGCCAGTAGGTGGATGGGGGGTACTGAAGCTTTCTTT. Its translation: CASRWMGGTEAFF.

This clone was recorded only once. This chain links TRBV7-2 with TRBJ2-1; TRBD1 aligns across 10 bases. CDR3 size: 15 residues. Trimming cost V 5 bases and J 6 bases; bases outside gene matches: 7. Germline CDR1 and CDR2: SGHTA and FQGNSA. DNA for the CDR3: TGTGCCAGCAGCCTGACCGGGACAGGGGTCAATGAGCAGTTCTTC. Its protein is CASSLTGTGVNEQFF.

This clone was seen more than once but under ten times. The chain links TRBV30 to TRBJ2-5, with 11 bases lining up with TRBD2. Germline V lookup: CDR1 GTSNPN, CDR2 SVGIG (reference sequence). The CDR3 loop spans 17 amino acids. The V segment lost 0 bases and the J segment 9 bases; nucleotides outside the gene matches: 15. This chain's CDR3 is CAWSVRLAGGPGVAQYF. Written as DNA, the CDR3 is TGTGCCTGGAGTGTAAGGCTAGCGGGAGGCCCGGGGGTGGCCCAGTACTTC. Filled out from reference TRBV30 and TRBJ2-5, the complete variable domain reads SQTIHQWPATLVQPVGSPLSLECTVEGTSNPNLYWYRQAAGRGLQLLFYSVGIGQISSEVPQNLSASRPQDRQFILSSKKLLLSDSGFYLCAWSVRLAGGPGVAQYFGPGTRLLVL.

A word on this clone: Germline is not matched at one junction end, which may reflect a read error. V and J are TRBV7-7 and TRBJ2-5; 9 bases line up with TRBD1. This CDR3 has 15 residues. Germline-derived CDR1 and CDR2 are SSHAT and FNYEAQ (reference sequence). The CDR3 loop reads CASSLGQGIQETQYF. CDR3 DNA sequence: TGTGCTAGCAGCTTAGGACAGGGGATCCAAGAGACCCAGTACTTC. Full variable domain (remainder filled in from reference TRBV7-7 and TRBJ2-5): GAGVSQSPRYKVTKRGQDVTLRCDPISSHATLYWYQQALGQGPEFLTYFNYEAQPDKSGLPSDRFSAERPEGSISTLTIQRTEQRDSAMYRCASSLGQGIQETQYFGPGTRLLVL.

This clone was observed a single time. V and J are TRBV6-5 and TRBJ1-5; TRBD1 matches 7 bases. This CDR3 comprises 14 residues. The V gene end was trimmed by 6 bases and the J gene end by 6 bases; junction bases not matched to a gene: 8. In germline, CDR1 is MNHEY, CDR2 SVGAGI. The CDR3 coding sequence is TGTGCCAGCAGGATCGACAGGGATAGTCAGCCCCAGCATTTT. Its protein product is CASRIDRDSQPQHF.

The chain carries TRBV18 and TRBJ1-5, with D possibly being TRBD1 (6 bases). Germline loops: CDR1 KGHSH, CDR2 LQKENI. CDR3 length: 15 residues. V shed 2 bases and J shed 7 bases, with 15 bases lying between them. The CDR3 here is CASSPSDSGVQPQHF. DNA for the CDR3: TGTGCCAGCTCACCATCGGACAGCGGAGTACAGCCCCAGCATTTT.

The chain has TRBV9 and TRBJ2-4; D is unresolved. The germline V gene has CDR1 SGDLS and CDR2 YYNGEE. CDR3 length equals 14 residues. V lost 4 bases, J lost 4 bases, and 12 bases lay in between. The CDR3 bases are TGTGCCAGCAGCAAAGAGGATACTAAAAACATTCAGTACTTC. Translation: CASSKEDTKNIQYF.

Regarding this clone: The junction departs from the called germline gene at one end, perhaps through a read error. At the DNA level, this CDR3 is encoded by other sequences in the same sample as well. The V call is TRBV12-3 or TRBV12-4, the J call TRBJ2-1, with a weak D call TRBD1 (5 bases). The CDR3 extends over 13 amino acids. CDR3 protein: CASSLDSYNEQFF. As DNA, the CDR3 is TGTGCCAGCAGCTTAGACAGCTACAATGAGCAGTTCTTC.

This rearrangement joins TRBV15 to TRBJ2-3; the match to TRBD1 covers 9 bases. This CDR3 comprises 17 residues. Germline CDR1 LNHNV, CDR2 YYDKDF (reference sequence). Trimming cost V 0 bases and J 4 bases; bases outside gene matches: 8. CDR3 amino acids: CATSRDRGTGRADTQYF. The CDR3 nucleotides read TGTGCCACCAGCAGAGATCGTGGGACAGGGAGGGCAGATACGCAGTATTTT.

In its sample, this clone was seen once. The gene calls are TRBV9 and TRBJ1-3; TRBD1 matches at 8 bases. Germline V gives CDR1 SGDLS, CDR2 YYNGEE. V shed 3 bases and J 0 bases; nucleotides not matched to a gene: 14. The CDR3 runs 19 residues. The chain's CDR3 is CASSAGWTGREVSGNTIYF. In DNA form, the CDR3 reads TGTGCCAGCAGCGCAGGATGGACAGGGCGAGAGGTCTCTGGAAACACCATATATTTT.

V gene TRBV4-3 combines with J gene TRBJ1-2; maybe TRBD1 (6 bases). This CDR3 is built from 15 residues. The V end was cut by 0 bases, the J end by 7 bases, with 15 bases between. Germline V CDR1 and CDR2: LGHNA, YSLEER. In DNA, the CDR3 is TGCGCCAGCAGCCAAGATTCCCCAGGGGTGAGTGGCTACACCTTC. Translation gives CASSQDSPGVSGYTF.

The CDR3 loop reads CASRAPPGTGNTGELFF. The DNA for the CDR3 is TGTGCCAGCAGAGCCCCACCGGGGACAGGGAACACCGGGGAGCTGTTTTTT. The rearrangement links TRBV25-1 to TRBJ2-2, with 8 bases lining up with TRBD1. This CDR3 is built from 17 residues. Germline CDR1 MGHDK, CDR2 SYGVNS. Unmatched junction bases numbered 10, after V lost 6 bases and J lost 1 base.

The chain uses TRBV18 and TRBJ2-5; D unclear. The CDR3 loop spans 14 amino acids. Germline CDR1 and CDR2: KGHSH and LQKENI. The V and J ends lost 3 bases and 1 base respectively, with 9 bases between them. The CDR3 loop is CASSPPSSQETQYF. The DNA for the CDR3 is TGTGCCAGCTCACCGCCCAGTTCCCAAGAGACCCAGTACTTC.

This clone was detected only once. The chain has TRBV9 and TRBJ1-2; D is possibly TRBD1 (5 bases). The CDR3 covers 15 residues. V was cut by 3 bases and J by 3 bases, with 15 bases left in between. Germline V lookup: CDR1 SGDLS, CDR2 YYNGEE. CDR3 residues: CASSGLWGGDYGYTF. The CDR3, as DNA: TGTGCCAGCAGCGGCCTGTGGGGGGGAGACTATGGCTACACCTTC.

The gene calls are TRBV5-4 and TRBJ2-2; unclear D gene. Trimming shortened V by 0 bases and J by 4 bases, and 10 bases separated the two germline ends. This CDR3 has 15 residues. Germline V gene data show CDR1 as SGHNT and CDR2 as YYREEE (reference sequence). The CDR3 is CASSLVGQRTGELFF. Written as DNA, the CDR3 is TGTGCCAGCAGCTTGGTAGGCCAGCGCACCGGGGAGCTGTTTTTT.

The chain links TRBV27 to TRBJ2-1; 8 bases line up with TRBD2. Germline-derived CDR1 and CDR2 are MNHEY and SMNVEV (reference sequence). CDR3 size: 16 residues. The V and J ends lost 1 base and 1 base, in that order; junction bases with no gene match: 3. The CDR3 DNA sequence: TGTGCCAGCAGTTTATATGTAGCGGGATCCTACAATGAGCAGTTCTTC. It encodes CASSLYVAGSYNEQFF.

The chain carries TRBV7-3 and TRBJ2-7; D is unresolved. This CDR3 has 13 residues. Germline CDR1 SGHTA, CDR2 FQGTGA. V was clipped by 4 bases and J by 5 bases, with 12 bases between them. The CDR3 protein is CASSSPSKHEQYF. The CDR3 region has the DNA TGTGCCAGCAGCTCTCCCTCAAAGCACGAGCAGTACTTC. Full variable domain (missing parts from reference TRBV7-3 and TRBJ2-7): GAGVSQTPSNKVTEKGKYVELRCDPISGHTALYWYRQSLGQGPEFLIYFQGTGAADDSGLPNDRFFAVRPEGSVSTLKIQRTERGDSAVYLCASSSPSKHEQYFGPGTRLTVT.